The subject of this entry is one T cell receptor beta chain. What it recognizes is unknown. This specimen comes from a study of vaccination and CD4 T cells after COVID-19. Study background: Recovered patients in the cohort numbered six men and four women, two of them Hispanic. Cellular stimulation was performed using overlapping spike peptides derived from SARS-CoV-2, HCoV-NL63, HCoV-OC43 and HCoV-229E.

An Oncomine TCR Beta short-read assay was used to sequence the DNA from cultured CD4+ T cells. Researchers extracted genomic DNA from CD4+ T cells that had been cultured. TCRdb passed the PCR reads through MiXCR, listing each CDR3 protein once. The sample lists some 10,000 distinct CDR3 sequences, roughly 55% seen once, with around 20% in the top ten. Specified treatment: approximately 9-day PBMC culture with coronavirus spike peptide pools or control peptides (ViraFEST assay). V was pared by 8 bases and J by 0 bases, with 7 bases of the junction left unmatched. The V gene's germline CDR1 is MNHNS and CDR2 SASEGT. There are 16 residues in the CDR3.

Sequenced input: CD4+ T cells from blood, cultured in vitro. This clonotype was obtained from a human donor who had recovered from COVID-19. This chain joins TRBV6-1 and TRBJ2-1, with 10 bases fitting TRBD2. The CDR3 loop is CASGSSGGSSYNEQFF. The CDR3 nucleotides read TGTGCCAGCGGGAGTAGCGGGGGGAGCTCCTACAATGAGCAGTTCTTC.